These 5 T cell receptor beta chains share one sample of origin, sequenced in a study of CD8+CD57+ T cells in acquired aplastic anemia. TCR beta VDJ combinations and CDR3 sequences were profiled from genomic DNA. TCRdb recomputed calls from the reads with MiXCR, one row per CDR3 protein. The sample lists around 400,000 distinct CDR3 sequences; approximately 70% were seen once. Sequenced: sorted CD4+, CD8+, or CD8+CD57+ T cells (not recorded which) from PBMCs. These receptors came from a human donor in good health, serving as a control.

This chain uses TRBV20-1 with TRBJ2-1, with D tentatively TRBD2 (6 bases). The CDR3 spans 12 residues. Trimming removed 0 bases at V and 14 bases at J, with 14 bases between. CDR1 and CDR2 from the germline V gene are DFQATT and SNEGSKA (reference sequence). The DNA for the CDR3 is TGCAGTGCTAGAGATGCTAGCGACACTGAGTTCTTC. Translation gives CSARDASDTEFF.

As to this clonotype: Since no conserved phenylalanine or tryptophan closes the CDR3, a read error is the likely cause. It is unclear where the CDR3 begins or ends on the DNA, so no DNA is shown, and the CDR3 is as TCRdb lists it. The rearrangement links TRBV10-3 to TRBJ1-4. Germline CDR1 is ENHRY and CDR2 is SYGVKD. The length of the CDR3 is 15 amino acids, counting both ends. CDR3 loop: CANGTSRTDTQNFGP.

V is TRBV2 and J is TRBJ1-2; no reliable D call. From germline, CDR1 is SNHLY and CDR2 FYNNEI. CDR3 length: 13 amino acids. Deletions cut 3 bases from V and 0 bases from J, with 5 bases between. The DNA of the CDR3 is TGTGCCAGCAGTGACACTTCTAACTATGGCTACACCTTC. Its protein is CASSDTSNYGYTF.

This clonotype is a singleton in its sample. The J gene is TRBJ1-4, the V gene TRBV9; D is unresolved. The CDR3 extends over 14 amino acids. V lost 5 bases and J 16 bases, leaving 24 bases between the germline ends. Germline assignment: CDR1 SGDLS and CDR2 YYNGEE. DNA of the CDR3: TGTGCCAGCAGTGGGGTAAGGCAGAATGAAAAGCAGTTTTTT. Translating gives CASSGVRQNEKQFF.

For this clonotype: The junction does not match germline at one end; this may be a read error. The chain joins TRBV4-2 to TRBJ1-4; no firm D call. Germline V lookup: CDR1 LGHNA, CDR2 YNFKEQ. The CDR3 is 14 residues long. The chain's CDR3 is CASSIRGLAGKPFF. The CDR3 DNA sequence: TGTGCCAGTAGTATTCGAGGACTAGCGGGAAAACCGTTTTTT.